The entry below gives a single T cell receptor beta chain sequence along with its context. Antigen: not known. Trimming at V came to 2 bases and at J to 4 bases, leaving 11 bases not matched to a gene. CDR3 length: 18 residues. Looked up from germline, CDR1 is SGDLS and CDR2 is YYNGEE. These data belong to a study of cytomegalovirus exposure and HLA in healthy donors. Study results and caveats: A later analysis found most CMV-associated TCR beta chains apparently HLA-restricted. Cytomegalovirus-associated status was assigned to more than 150 TCR beta chains.

The PCR made use of 60 Vbeta and 13 Jbeta primers. The method was immunoSEQ multiplex PCR; TCRdb's version includes in-frame clones alone and lacks a portion of them. The profile shows some 120,000 clones, around four fifths of them singletons. Sequenced: PBMCs. This chain joins TRBV9 and TRBJ2-2, with 10 bases lining up with TRBD2. The clonotype originates from a male donor in good health and CMV-seropositive. The CDR3 protein is CASSVTGGLAGVTGELFF. The CDR3 coding sequence is TGTGCCAGCAGCGTCACCGGTGGGCTAGCGGGAGTCACCGGGGAGCTGTTTTTT.